One and the same sample provided the 15 T cell receptor beta chains below, sequenced in a study of beta chain features in type 1 diabetes (dated by TCRdb to 2016 to 2018). The library relied on the immunoSEQ multiplex PCR assay. All of the isolated RNA was reverse transcribed with the High Capacity cDNA Reverse Transcription Kit, so expressed TCRB transcripts were sequenced. TCRdb retrieved this table from immuneACCESS and kept in-frame rearrangements only. Not all clones are present; in checked studies, unresolved V genes account for under half, and no reason is known for the remainder. The sample data list around 340,000 clones, and 20% of these were observed just once. The top ten hold around 0.04% of the sample. Source material: naive CD4+ T cells from blood. What this sample's cell subset or site label stands for: true naive CD4+ T cells. The source of these receptors is a woman aged 18-30 years in good health.

This chain uses TRBV2 with TRBJ2-7; 7 positions match TRBD2. V lost 7 bases, J lost 3 bases, and 9 bases stayed unmatched. CDR1 is SNHLY, CDR2 FYNNEI, per germline. This CDR3 has 14 residues. CDR3 coding DNA: TGTGCCAGCATCCCAGAGGCTAGCGGCTACGAGCAGTACTTC. Protein: CASIPEASGYEQYF. Full variable domain (outside the CDR3, taken from reference TRBV2 and TRBJ2-7): EPEVTQTPSHQVTQMGQEVILRCVPISNHLYFYWYRQILGQKVEFLVSFYNNEISEKSEIFDDQFSVERPDGSNFTLKIRSTKLEDSAMYFCASIPEASGYEQYFGPGTRLTVT.

This clone was picked up a small number of times. The V call is TRBV13, the J call TRBJ2-7; tentatively, D is TRBD1 (6 bases). Germline V gives CDR1 PRHDT, CDR2 FYEKMQ (reference sequence). This CDR3 spans 15 amino acids. Trimming removed 5 bases at V and 3 bases at J, with 17 bases between. CDR3: CASSLSSDSSYEQYF. The DNA for the CDR3 is TGTGCCAGCAGCCTTAGTTCGGACAGTAGCTACGAGCAGTACTTC.

The rearrangement links TRBV12-5 to TRBJ2-3; 8 bases match TRBD1. Germline V gives CDR1 LGHNT, CDR2 FRNRAP. V trimming: 8 bases; J trimming: 2 bases; junction bases outside the gene matches: 3. The CDR3 loop spans 13 amino acids. This chain's CDR3 is CASYRGATDTQYF. In nucleotides, the CDR3 is TGTGCTAGTTACAGGGGGGCCACAGATACGCAGTATTTT.

This sequence joins TRBV20-1 and TRBJ2-1; D is ambiguous. Germline lookup yields CDR1 DFQATT and CDR2 SNEGSKA (reference sequence). V lost 7 bases and J 0 bases, leaving 4 bases between the germline ends. The CDR3 is 11 amino acids. For the CDR3, the DNA is TGCAGTGTAGTCTCCTACAATGAGCAGTTCTTC. Encoded protein: CSVVSYNEQFF.

The gene calls are TRBV30 and TRBJ1-2; D is ambiguous. CDR1 is GTSNPN, CDR2 SVGIG, per germline (reference sequence). V gave up 2 bases and J gave up 8 bases, with 12 bases separating them. This CDR3 has 12 amino acids. This CDR3 reads CAWSLSTIGYTF. CDR3 bases: TGTGCCTGGAGTCTGAGCACGATAGGCTACACCTTC.

The chain has TRBV11-3 and TRBJ2-1; TRBD2 agrees at 10 bases. V shed 3 bases, J shed 7 bases, and the junction held 12 bases outside the gene matches. The CDR3 is 17 residues long. Per germline, CDR1 SGHNT and CDR2 YENEEA. The CDR3 DNA reads as TGTGCCAGCAGCTTGGAAGCCCTAGCGGGAGTGAGGAATGAGCAGTTCTTC. Amino acids: CASSLEALAGVRNEQFF.

V gene TRBV19 combines with J gene TRBJ2-2, with a weak D call TRBD2 (5 bases). Trimming pared 3 bases from V and 0 bases from J, leaving 8 bases between. Looked up from germline, CDR1 is LNHDA and CDR2 is SQIVND (reference sequence). The CDR3 consists of 15 residues. The CDR3 spells CASSINGANTGELFF. CDR3 nucleotides: TGTGCCAGTAGTATCAACGGGGCGAACACCGGGGAGCTGTTTTTT. The variable domain in full, with the rest retrieved from reference TRBV19 and TRBJ2-2, is DGGITQSPKYLFRKEGQNVTLSCEQNLNHDAMYWYRQDPGQGLRLIYYSQIVNDFQKGDIAEGYSVSREKKESFPLTVTSAQKNPTAFYLCASSINGANTGELFFGEGSRLTVL.

Only a few counts were recorded for this clone. The rearrangement links TRBV18 to TRBJ1-2; 7 bases agree with TRBD1. The CDR3 consists of 14 residues. After removal of 5 bases from V and 3 bases from J, the junction contained 6 bases not matched to a gene. Looked up from germline, CDR1 is KGHSH and CDR2 is LQKENI. CDR3 sequence: CASSNDRAHYGYTF. The CDR3 DNA sequence: TGTGCCAGCTCAAATGACAGGGCCCACTATGGCTACACCTTC.

V gene TRBV4-1 combines with J gene TRBJ2-7; maybe TRBD1 (5 bases). V gave up 2 bases and J gave up 4 bases, with 12 bases separating them. The CDR3 is made up of 14 amino acids. Germline lookup yields CDR1 MGHRA and CDR2 YSYEKL. The CDR3 coding sequence is TGCGCCAGCAGCCAAACACAGGTAAAATACGAGCAGTACTTC. Protein product: CASSQTQVKYEQYF.

The chain combines TRBV2 with TRBJ1-2; no reliable D call. The ends were cut back, 5 bases at V and 2 bases at J, with 12 bases in the middle. The germline gives CDR1 SNHLY, CDR2 FYNNEI. CDR3 length equals 14 residues. The DNA of the CDR3 is TGTGCCAGCAGTCCCGCAAGGGAGAACTATGGCTACACCTTC. Translating gives CASSPARENYGYTF.

This rearrangement joins TRBV5-1 to TRBJ2-7, with TRBD1 matching 9 bases. Germline CDR1 SGHRS, CDR2 YFSETQ. V shed 5 bases, J shed 2 bases, and the junction held 8 bases outside the gene matches. The CDR3 sequence is 15 residues long. CDR3 sequence (DNA): TGCGCCAGCAGTTCCGGGACAGGGCTAACCTACGAGCAGTACTTC. Encoded protein: CASSSGTGLTYEQYF.

The genes are TRBV14 and TRBJ2-5; 9 bases fit TRBD2. CDR1 SGHDN and CDR2 FVKESK come from the germline V gene. V dropped 1 base and J dropped 9; count of bases not matched to a gene: 12. CDR3 length: 16 amino acids. The CDR3 loop reads CASSQVPSGKGGPQYF. CDR3 DNA sequence: TGTGCCAGCAGCCAAGTTCCTAGCGGGAAAGGTGGGCCCCAGTACTTC.

V and J are TRBV10-3 and TRBJ1-6; tentative D call: TRBD1 (5 bases). This CDR3 comprises 16 residues. V shed 3 bases and J shed 7 bases, with 16 bases lying between them. CDR1 ENHRY and CDR2 SYGVKD come from the germline V gene. The CDR3 region is CAISEERGLRNSPLHF. CDR3 DNA sequence: TGTGCCATCAGTGAAGAAAGGGGCCTTCGGAATTCACCCCTCCACTTT.

This clone showed up just a few times. The chain joins TRBV4-1 to TRBJ2-5; 10 bases align to TRBD2. Germline V lookup: CDR1 MGHRA, CDR2 YSYEKL. The CDR3 is made up of 12 amino acids. With 1 base clipped from V and 14 bases from J, the junction kept 4 bases outside the gene matches. The CDR3: CASSQAGLAPYF. Written as DNA, the CDR3 is TGCGCCAGCAGCCAAGCGGGACTAGCGCCTTACTTC.

This chain links TRBV5-1 with TRBJ2-5; TRBD2 might be the D (6 bases). The V end lost 4 bases, the J end lost 5 bases, and 12 bases lay between the germline ends. The CDR3 spans 13 residues. In germline, CDR1 is SGHRS, CDR2 YFSETQ. CDR3 DNA: TGCGCCAGCAGCCCGCGGGGAGGCGAGACCCAGTACTTC. It encodes CASSPRGGETQYF.